These 27 T cell receptor beta chains originate from one sample sequenced in a study of T-cell reconstitution after alpha-beta-depleted transplantation in children listed by TCRdb under 2016. The library was built by means of PCR. These reads were obtained on an Illumina HiSeq 2500. TCR library preparation used molecular barcoding, with unique molecular identifiers applied to normalize quantification of the TCRbeta repertoire. TCRdb reran the public reads through fastp at Q25 and MiXCR, keeping productive beta chains. Rows are combined by CDR3 protein, so each entry shows the most common genes and DNA. Present in this sample are hundreds of thousands of distinct CDR3 sequences, around a sixth of which were seen just once. Together, the top ten hold 0.85% to 1.3% of the sample. The source was PBMCs from the stem cell graft donor, collected from the stem cell graft. The receptor set was obtained from a human donor who donated a stem cell graft to a child with acute myeloid leukemia.

The CDR3 DNA reads TGCGCCAGCAGCTTGGAGGGGACGAGTGGAGCTTTCTTT. It yields the protein CASSLEGTSGAFF. V gene TRBV5-1 combines with J gene TRBJ1-1, with TRBD1 as a possible D gene (5 bases). The CDR3 sequence is 13 residues long. Trimming took off 0 bases at V and 10 bases at J, with 13 bases between the two ends. Germline V gene lookup returns CDR1 SGHRS and CDR2 YFSETQ.

This clonotype showed up many times. V and J are TRBV29-1 and TRBJ1-1; D remains ambiguous. Germline V gene sequence: CDR1 SQVTM, CDR2 ANQGSEA. V lost 3 bases and J lost 4, with 12 bases in between. The CDR3 contains 13 residues. Written as DNA, the CDR3 is TGCAGCGTTGACGACATAGCCCGCACTGAAGCTTTCTTT. This sequence encodes CSVDDIARTEAFF. The full variable domain, its missing parts supplied by reference TRBV29-1 and TRBJ1-1, is SAVISQKPSRDICQRGTSLTIQCQVDSQVTMMFWYRQQPGQSLTLIATANQGSEATYESGFVIDKFPISRPNLTFSTLTVSNMSPEDSSIYLCSVDDIARTEAFFGQGTRLTVV.

This clonotype was counted between two and nine times. The V and J genes are TRBV20-1 and TRBJ2-2, with TRBD1 matching over 7 bases. V trimming: 2 bases; J trimming: 2 bases; junction bases outside the gene matches: 8. CDR1 is DFQATT, CDR2 SNEGSKA, per germline (reference sequence). This CDR3 contains 16 residues. The CDR3 DNA reads as TGCAGTGCTAGAAGGGAGACAGGGTTTAACACCGGGGAGCTGTTTTTT. Translated: CSARRETGFNTGELFF.

This clonotype came up many times. The V call is TRBV20-1, the J call TRBJ2-3, with 8 bases lining up with TRBD2. Germline V CDR1 and CDR2: DFQATT, SNEGSKA (reference sequence). The CDR3 sequence is 14 residues long. J gave up 1 base and V 5 bases, and 5 bases lay outside the gene matches. CDR3 loop: CSAPAGGGTDTQYF. In DNA form, the CDR3 reads TGCAGTGCTCCCGCGGGGGGAGGCACAGATACGCAGTATTTT.

This clonotype was recorded many times. The chain carries TRBV20-1 and TRBJ1-5; perhaps TRBD1 as D (6 bases). CDR1 is DFQATT and CDR2 is SNEGSKA in the germline V gene (reference sequence). This CDR3 is built from 12 residues. The germline V and J ends were trimmed by 6 bases and 5 bases, with 11 bases remaining between them. CDR3 DNA sequence: TGCAGTGCCAGGGGAGGGGATCAGCCCCAGCATTTT. This encodes CSARGGDQPQHF.

The chain combines TRBV2 with TRBJ2-3, with a weak D call TRBD2 (5 bases). Germline V gene data show CDR1 as SNHLY and CDR2 as FYNNEI. V gave up 1 base and J gave up 4 bases, with 9 bases separating them. This CDR3 region has 14 residues. The CDR3 sequence: CASSEVGVPDTQYF. CDR3 in DNA: TGTGCCAGCAGTGAAGTCGGGGTCCCAGATACGCAGTATTTT. Full variable domain (outside the CDR3, taken from reference TRBV2 and TRBJ2-3): EPEVTQTPSHQVTQMGQEVILRCVPISNHLYFYWYRQILGQKVEFLVSFYNNEISEKSEIFDDQFSVERPDGSNFTLKIRSTKLEDSAMYFCASSEVGVPDTQYFGPGTRLTVL.

CDR3 amino acids: CSAELGLKLGVASYEQYV. CDR3 DNA sequence: TGCAGTGCTGAACTGGGACTGAAGCTCGGGGTTGCGTCCTACGAGCAGTACGTC. The chain joins TRBV20-1 to TRBJ2-7; tentative D call: TRBD2 (6 bases). V was cut by 5 bases and J by 1 base, with 27 bases left in between. This CDR3 has 18 amino acids. CDR1 and CDR2 from the germline V gene are DFQATT and SNEGSKA (reference sequence).

A few counts support this clonotype. This chain joins TRBV18 and TRBJ2-4; D is ambiguous. V dropped 4 bases and J dropped 4 bases, with 14 bases sitting between them. Germline CDR1 and CDR2: KGHSH and LQKENI. The CDR3 has 15 amino acids. The DNA of the CDR3 is TGTGCCAGCTCACAGAGTTCCACGGCAAAAAACATTCAGTACTTC. Translating it yields CASSQSSTAKNIQYF.

This clonotype was counted ten times or more. The rearrangement links TRBV10-3 to TRBJ2-1; 11 bases map to TRBD2. This CDR3 has 14 residues. Germline assignment: CDR1 ENHRY and CDR2 SYGVKD. The ends lost 4 bases at V and 7 bases at J; junction bases unmatched: 3. CDR3: CAISASGGLNEQFF. The CDR3 DNA is TGTGCCATCAGTGCTAGCGGGGGGCTTAATGAGCAGTTCTTC.

This clonotype was observed a handful of times. V gene TRBV20-1 combines with J gene TRBJ1-4; 10 bases are shared with TRBD1. Germline CDR1 and CDR2: DFQATT and SNEGSKA (reference sequence). This CDR3 comprises 15 residues. With 0 bases clipped from V and 6 bases from J, the junction kept 4 bases outside the gene matches. The CDR3 DNA is TGCAGTGCTAGAGATTCGACAGGGGGCTATGAAAAACTGTTTTTT. Amino acids: CSARDSTGGYEKLFF.

The rearrangement joins TRBV4-3 to TRBJ2-7; 8 bases align to TRBD1. V was clipped by 3 bases and J by 2 bases; unmatched bases: 6. This CDR3 is 15 amino acids long. Per the germline V gene, CDR1 is LGHNA and CDR2 is YSLEER. The CDR3 spells CASSQARQGPYEQYF. CDR3 in DNA: TGCGCCAGCAGCCAGGCCCGACAGGGGCCCTACGAGCAGTACTTC.

This chain links TRBV4-3 with TRBJ2-7, with 8 bases that match TRBD2. The CDR3 sequence is 16 residues long. With V trimmed by 0 bases and J by 1 base, 5 bases remained unmatched. Germline V gene data show CDR1 as LGHNA and CDR2 as YSLEER. CDR3 region: CASSQERGVPSYEQYF. In nucleotides, the CDR3 is TGCGCCAGCAGCCAAGAGCGGGGGGTCCCTTCCTACGAGCAGTACTTC.

CDR3 DNA sequence: TGTGCCAGCAGTTACTCGGGACCCTACACCGGGGAGCTGTTTTTT. This encodes CASSYSGPYTGELFF. The chain links TRBV6-5 to TRBJ2-2; D assignment may be TRBD1 or TRBD2 (5 bases each). The CDR3 totals 15 residues. V lost 0 bases to trimming and J lost 3 bases, with 8 bases between them. CDR1 and CDR2 from the germline V gene are MNHEY and SVGAGI.

This clonotype was seen ten or more times. The CDR3 DNA is TGCAGTGCTAGAGACCCTGGACAGCCCTTCAATCAGCCCCAGCATTTT. Translating it yields CSARDPGQPFNQPQHF. This chain links TRBV20-1 with TRBJ1-5, with D tentatively TRBD1 (6 bases). CDR1 and CDR2 (germline): DFQATT, SNEGSKA (reference sequence). Trimming stripped 0 bases from V and 3 bases from J, with 15 bases between. This CDR3 spans 16 amino acids.

The chain combines TRBV6-1 with TRBJ1-3, with a weak D call TRBD1 (6 bases). Trimming shortened V by 7 bases and J by 0 bases, and 13 bases separated the two germline ends. The CDR3 totals 15 residues. The germline gives CDR1 MNHNS, CDR2 SASEGT. CDR3 region: CASTDRPLSGNTIYF. The DNA for the CDR3 is TGTGCCAGCACCGACAGGCCTCTCTCTGGAAACACCATATATTTT.

This chain connects TRBV11-2 to TRBJ2-2; 7 bases align to TRBD1. CDR1 SGHAT and CDR2 FQNNGV come from the germline V gene. The CDR3 consists of 15 residues. Germline trimming cut 5 bases from V and 4 bases from J; bases unmatched to any gene: 7. DNA of the CDR3: TGTGCCAGCAGCGGAAAGACAGGGTTCACCGGGGAGCTGTTTTTT. Translating gives CASSGKTGFTGELFF. Together with reference TRBV11-2 and TRBJ2-2, the CDR3 gives the full variable domain: EAGVAQSPRYKIIEKRQSVAFWCNPISGHATLYWYQQILGQGPKLLIQFQNNGVVDDSQLPKDRFSAERLKGVDSTLKIQPAKLEDSAVYLCASSGKTGFTGELFFGEGSRLTVL.

The chain recombines TRBV5-1 with TRBJ2-1, with 8 bases aligning to TRBD1. The CDR3 is made up of 14 amino acids. CDR1 is SGHRS, CDR2 YFSETQ, per germline. The V segment lost 4 bases and the J segment 8 bases; nucleotides outside the gene matches: 8. This CDR3 is CASSGPGTGDEQFF. Written as DNA, the CDR3 is TGCGCCAGCAGCGGCCCAGGGACAGGCGATGAGCAGTTCTTC.

In this sample, this clonotype turned up a few times. The CDR3 loop is CSAWGGEISYEQYF. The CDR3 region has the DNA TGCAGTGCCTGGGGGGGGGAAATCTCCTACGAGCAGTACTTC. The rearrangement links TRBV20-1 to TRBJ2-7; 7 bases match TRBD2. Trimming took 6 bases from V and 0 from J; bases not matched to a gene: 8. Germline V lookup: CDR1 DFQATT, CDR2 SNEGSKA (reference sequence). This CDR3 comprises 14 residues.

At least ten counts were recorded for this clonotype. The CDR3 bases are TGCAGTGCTAGAGACCTTGGACAGGGTGAGAACAATGAGCAGTTCTTC. Its translation: CSARDLGQGENNEQFF. This chain uses TRBV20-1 with TRBJ2-1; 8 positions agree with TRBD1. The V gene's germline CDR1 is DFQATT and CDR2 SNEGSKA (reference sequence). The V segment lost 0 bases and the J segment 5 bases; nucleotides outside the gene matches: 9. The CDR3 is 16 residues long.

CDR3 in amino acids: CASSLPSGGPNEQFF. Here the CDR3 DNA reads TGTGCCAGCAGTCTCCCCAGCGGGGGGCCCAATGAGCAGTTCTTC. The rearrangement uses TRBV6-2 or TRBV6-3 and TRBJ2-1; 9 bases agree with TRBD2. The J segment lost 6 bases and the V segment lost 5 bases, leaving 8 bases of the junction unmatched. CDR1 and CDR2 from the germline V gene are MNHEY and SVGEGT. The CDR3 covers 15 residues.

The chain joins TRBV2 to TRBJ2-1; D possibly corresponds to TRBD2 (6 bases). Germline V gene data show CDR1 as SNHLY and CDR2 as FYNNEI. This CDR3 is built from 14 residues. V was pared by 7 bases and J by 7 bases, with 17 bases between. CDR3 in amino acids: CASNGHGGRNEQFF. CDR3 in DNA: TGTGCCAGCAATGGACACGGAGGGAGGAATGAGCAGTTCTTC.

This clonotype was counted between two and nine times. The chain recombines TRBV7-2 with TRBJ2-1; 10 nucleotides align to TRBD2. The V gene end was trimmed by 5 bases and the J gene end by 8 bases; junction bases not matched to a gene: 15. The CDR3 extends over 17 amino acids. CDR1 and CDR2 from the germline V gene are SGHTA and FQGNSA. This chain's CDR3 is CASSHPGGVAGGYEQFF. The CDR3, as DNA: TGTGCCAGCAGCCACCCAGGCGGAGTAGCGGGGGGATATGAGCAGTTCTTC.

This clonotype showed up just a few times. The J gene is TRBJ2-3, the V gene TRBV12-3 or TRBV12-4; a weak D match, TRBD2 (5 bases). This CDR3 spans 14 amino acids. Trimming removed 8 bases from V and 2 bases from J, with 14 bases in between. Here the CDR3 reads CASVPLGATDTQYF. The CDR3 DNA reads TGTGCCAGCGTCCCCCTGGGAGCCACAGATACGCAGTATTTT.

This clonotype was picked up many times. The V call is TRBV27, the J call TRBJ2-7; no firm D call. The germline CDR1 and CDR2 sequences are MNHEY and SMNVEV (reference sequence). Trimming removed 5 bases from V and 2 bases from J, with 10 bases in between. There are 13 residues in the CDR3. Here the CDR3 DNA reads TGTGCCAGCAGTCCCGGGCCCACCTACGAGCAGTACGTC. This gives the protein CASSPGPTYEQYV.

This chain links TRBV20-1 with TRBJ2-4, with D perhaps TRBD1 or TRBD2 (5 bases each). V lost 0 bases and J lost 8, with 17 bases in between. The CDR3 is made up of 15 amino acids. CDR1 is DFQATT and CDR2 is SNEGSKA in the germline V gene (reference sequence). CDR3 sequence (DNA): TGCAGTGCTAGAGATCCCAGGTGGGACGGAGACATTCAGTACTTC. Translated: CSARDPRWDGDIQYF.

This clonotype has a count of ten or more. The V call is TRBV24-1, the J call TRBJ2-1; the D gene is possibly TRBD2 (6 bases). This CDR3 is 11 amino acids long. V dropped 3 bases and J dropped 15 bases, with 11 bases sitting between them. Germline CDR1 and CDR2: KGHDR and SFDVKD. The DNA of the CDR3 is TGTGCCACCAGTGATGGAGGGGAGTCGTTCTTC. Translation: CATSDGGESFF.

In its sample, this clonotype was seen many times. The chain carries TRBV4-3 and TRBJ2-3; D is unresolved. The germline CDR1 and CDR2 sequences are LGHNA and YSLEER. V was clipped by 0 bases and J by 2 bases, with 9 bases between them. This CDR3 is built from 15 residues. The CDR3 is CASSQDKSSTDTQYF. The CDR3, as DNA: TGCGCCAGCAGCCAAGATAAGTCCTCCACAGATACGCAGTATTTT.